The next 29 T cell receptor beta chains were all read from a single sample in a study of blood T cell repertoires in COVID-19. Clones were sequenced by immunoSEQ multiplex PCR, and TCRdb holds only the in-frame ones, with some missing. The sample includes 200,000 to 250,000 clones, nearly 90% of them seen just once. Material for sequencing was PBMCs or T cells enriched from blood (not recorded which). The receptors shown here come from a man aged 25 to 40 who had recovered from COVID-19.

V usage is TRBV3-1 (or the pseudogene TRBV3-2) and J usage is TRBJ2-3; D is perhaps TRBD2 (5 bases). Trimming pared 3 bases from V and 1 base from J, leaving 14 bases between. The CDR3 is made up of 16 amino acids. Per the germline V gene, CDR1 is LGHDT and CDR2 is YNNKEL (reference sequence). The CDR3 DNA is TGTGCCAGCAGCCACGGGCAAGCGGCTGGCACAGATACGCAGTATTTT. Translated, it gives CASSHGQAAGTDTQYF.

The chain combines TRBV4-3 with TRBJ1-2; D is perhaps TRBD1 (6 bases). The CDR3 length is 16 residues. V shed 3 bases and J shed 2 bases, with 16 bases lying between them. The germline CDR1 and CDR2 sequences are LGHNA and YSLEER. The CDR3 DNA reads as TGCGCCAGCAGCCACGCCAGGGGCCCGAGGAACTATGGCTACACCTTC. Translated: CASSHARGPRNYGYTF.

V gene TRBV30 combines with J gene TRBJ2-3; D is ambiguous. CDR3 size: 10 residues. CDR1 is GTSNPN and CDR2 is SVGIG in the germline V gene (reference sequence). Trimming shortened V by 7 bases and J by 5 bases, and 7 bases separated the two germline ends. The CDR3 protein is CALRIDTQYF. DNA for the CDR3: TGTGCCTTGCGTATAGATACGCAGTATTTT.

The chain combines TRBV6-1 with TRBJ2-1; D may be TRBD2 (5 bases). V lost 2 bases and J 0 bases, leaving 17 bases between the germline ends. This CDR3 contains 18 residues. The germline gives CDR1 MNHNS, CDR2 SASEGT. CDR3: CASSERLSGVSSYNEQFF. The CDR3 region has the DNA TGTGCCAGCAGTGAAAGGCTAAGCGGAGTGAGCTCCTACAATGAGCAGTTCTTC.

The chain recombines TRBV6-5 with TRBJ1-2; D might be TRBD1 (6 bases). Per the germline V gene, CDR1 is MNHEY and CDR2 is SVGAGI. Deletions cut 7 bases from V and 3 bases from J, with 15 bases between. This CDR3 is built from 14 residues. CDR3 coding DNA: TGTGCCAGCAACAGGATGGACAGCCACTATGGCTACACCTTC. This encodes CASNRMDSHYGYTF.

The CDR3 nucleotides are TGTGCCAGCAGTCCCCCGGGGAGGATAGGAGGAAAACTGTTTTTT. This sequence encodes CASSPPGRIGGKLFF. The rearrangement joins TRBV28 to TRBJ1-4, with no clear D. Germline V gene lookup returns CDR1 MDHEN and CDR2 SYDVKM. V was pared by 5 bases and J by 10 bases, with 20 bases between. The length of the CDR3 is 15 residues.

This clone was seen once. V and J are TRBV6-5 and TRBJ1-5; D might be TRBD1 (6 bases). V shed 6 bases and J shed 6 bases, with 12 bases lying between them. CDR3 length equals 13 residues. Per the germline V gene, CDR1 is MNHEY and CDR2 is SVGAGI. CDR3 DNA sequence: TGTGCCAGCAGGGGACAACCGCGTCAGCCCCAGCATTTT. Encoded protein: CASRGQPRQPQHF.

The chain carries TRBV30 and TRBJ1-2; TRBD1 agrees at 9 bases. V trimming: 8 bases; J trimming: 4 bases; junction bases outside the gene matches: 23. CDR1 and CDR2 from the germline V gene are GTSNPN and SVGIG (reference sequence). The CDR3 totals 18 residues. CDR3 nucleotide sequence: TGTGCCGGAATTACCAGCACGGGACAGGGATTTGTTGGCTATGGCTACACCTTC. Its protein product is CAGITSTGQGFVGYGYTF. Based on the CDR3 plus reference TRBV30 and TRBJ1-2, the full variable domain is SQTIHQWPATLVQPVGSPLSLECTVEGTSNPNLYWYRQAAGRGLQLLFYSVGIGQISSEVPQNLSASRPQDRQFILSSKKLLLSDSGFYLCAGITSTGQGFVGYGYTFGSGTRLTVV.

The chain combines TRBV5-1 with TRBJ1-1; D uncertain. The CDR3 contains 13 residues. The ends were cut back, 2 bases at V and 1 base at J, with 6 bases in the middle. The germline CDR1 and CDR2 sequences are SGHRS and YFSETQ. DNA for the CDR3: TGCGCCAGCAGCTTTATGAGGAACACTGAAGCTTTCTTT. It encodes CASSFMRNTEAFF.

The V call is TRBV6-6, the J call TRBJ1-4; a weak D match, TRBD1 (6 bases). Germline-derived CDR1 and CDR2 are MNHNY and SVGAGI (reference sequence). There are 13 residues in the CDR3. V was cut by 2 bases and J by 11 bases, with 12 bases left in between. CDR3: CASSYHRVEKLFF. The CDR3 coding sequence is TGTGCCAGCAGTTACCACAGGGTGGAGAAACTGTTTTTT.

Worth noting for this clone: The sample contains more than one DNA sequence encoding this CDR3. DNA of the CDR3: TGCGCCAGCAGCTTGGGAGGTTCTGGAAACACCATATATTTT. This translates into CASSLGGSGNTIYF. The chain carries TRBV5-1 and TRBJ1-3; D call uncertain. The germline CDR1 and CDR2 sequences are SGHRS and YFSETQ. The CDR3 runs to 14 residues. V lost 0 bases, J lost 1 base, and 5 bases lay in between.

The rearrangement joins TRBV3-1 (or the pseudogene TRBV3-2) to TRBJ1-6, with D possibly TRBD1 on 5 matching bases. V shed 4 bases and J shed 8 bases, with 15 bases lying between them. The CDR3 loop spans 15 amino acids. Germline V lookup: CDR1 LGHDT, CDR2 YNNKEL (reference sequence). The CDR3 reads CASSPWDLRDSPLHF. In DNA, the CDR3 is TGTGCCAGCAGCCCGTGGGACTTAAGGGATTCACCCCTCCACTTT.

CDR3 sequence (DNA): TGTGCCAGCAGTTACTCGACTATTGGCGAGCAGTACTTC. It translates to CASSYSTIGEQYF. The chain has TRBV6-5 and TRBJ2-7; tentatively, D is TRBD2 (5 bases). The germline V gene encodes CDR1 MNHEY and CDR2 SVGAGI. The CDR3 is 13 amino acids. The V end was cut by 0 bases, the J end by 6 bases, with 9 bases between.

The chain's CDR3 is CSADRGRETQYF. In nucleotides, the CDR3 is TGCAGCGCCGACAGGGGGCGGGAGACCCAGTACTTC. The J gene is TRBJ2-5, the V gene TRBV29-1; 10 nucleotides align to TRBD1. Germline V lookup: CDR1 SQVTM, CDR2 ANQGSEA. V lost 7 bases to trimming and J lost 5 bases; unmatched junction nucleotides: 4. The CDR3 has 12 amino acids.

The J gene is TRBJ2-1, the V gene TRBV29-1; the D is unclear. Per germline, CDR1 SQVTM and CDR2 ANQGSEA. The CDR3 sequence is 15 residues long. V was trimmed by 7 bases and J by 6 bases, leaving 22 bases between them. The CDR3 loop reads CSATTFRQNGNEQFF. DNA for the CDR3: TGCAGCGCCACAACCTTTAGACAAAACGGCAATGAGCAGTTCTTC.

This sequence joins TRBV12-5 and TRBJ2-1; D is ambiguous. Trimming took 0 bases from V and 12 from J, leaving 9 bases between them. The germline V gene encodes CDR1 LGHNT and CDR2 FRNRAP. This CDR3 contains 12 residues. CDR3 protein: CASGLVASGQFF. The CDR3 bases are TGTGCTAGTGGTTTGGTCGCGAGTGGGCAGTTCTTC.

The chain joins TRBV25-1 to TRBJ1-2; 8 positions match TRBD1. This CDR3 is built from 16 residues. Trimming at V came to 2 bases and at J to 8 bases, leaving 13 bases not matched to a gene. CDR1 is MGHDK and CDR2 is SYGVNS in the germline V gene. The CDR3 DNA follows: TGTGCCAGCAGTGAAGGTCAATGGCAGGGGGCGAGAGGCTACACCTTC. Translation: CASSEGQWQGARGYTF.

The chain employs TRBV28 and TRBJ1-2, with TRBD1 matching over 7 bases. The CDR3 length is 13 residues. Germline CDR1 is MDHEN and CDR2 is SYDVKM. V trimming: 11 bases; J trimming: 2 bases; junction bases outside the gene matches: 8. The CDR3 coding sequence is TGTGCCGCCCAGGACAGGTCGAACTATGGCTACACCTTC. This translates into CAAQDRSNYGYTF.

The rearrangement joins TRBV28 to TRBJ1-1; D gene unclear. Trimming left V 7 bases short and J 4 bases short, with 7 bases between. Germline loops: CDR1 MDHEN, CDR2 SYDVKM. The CDR3 contains 11 residues. The CDR3 here is CASKPSTEAFF. As DNA, the CDR3 is TGTGCCAGCAAGCCCTCCACTGAAGCTTTCTTT.

The CDR3 protein is CASSELTGADTQYF. DNA of the CDR3: TGCGCCAGCAGCGAACTAACAGGGGCAGATACGCAGTATTTT. The chain employs TRBV5-1 and TRBJ2-3; 7 nucleotides agree with TRBD1. From germline, CDR1 is SGHRS and CDR2 YFSETQ. There are 14 residues in the CDR3. Trimming removed 4 bases from V and 4 bases from J; junction bases left unmatched: 6.

The chain has TRBV7-2 and TRBJ1-5, with D hard to call. The ends were cut back, 5 bases at V and 3 bases at J, with 11 bases in the middle. The CDR3 contains 14 residues. Per germline, CDR1 SGHTA and CDR2 FQGNSA. The CDR3 is CASSISGPNQPQHF. CDR3 bases: TGTGCCAGCAGCATCTCTGGGCCCAATCAGCCCCAGCATTTT.

This rearrangement joins TRBV14 to TRBJ1-4, with D unclear. Germline V gene sequence: CDR1 SGHDN, CDR2 FVKESK. CDR3 length: 14 residues. Trimming took off 4 bases at V and 7 bases at J, with 13 bases between the two ends. CDR3 bases: TGTGCCAGCAGCCTACTGCTTGGGAGTGAAAAACTGTTTTTT. Translation gives CASSLLLGSEKLFF.

CDR3 loop: CSASSGRSYNEQFF. The CDR3 nucleotides are TGCAGTGCTAGTAGCGGGAGGTCCTACAATGAGCAGTTCTTC. This chain connects TRBV20-1 to TRBJ2-1; 10 nucleotides match TRBD2. CDR3 length: 14 amino acids. Trimming at V came to 3 bases and at J to 1 base, leaving 0 bases not matched to a gene. Germline V gene sequence: CDR1 DFQATT, CDR2 SNEGSKA (reference sequence).

The sample holds one count of this clone. This chain links TRBV7-3 with TRBJ2-3; 9 bases map to TRBD1. This CDR3 comprises 16 residues. The trim removed 4 bases at V and 4 bases at J, leaving 9 bases unmatched. Germline-derived CDR1 and CDR2 are SGHTA and FQGTGA. Here the CDR3 DNA reads TGTGCCAGCAGCTCCGGGACAGGGAAAATTGCAGATACGCAGTATTTT. Amino acids: CASSSGTGKIADTQYF.

The chain recombines TRBV18 with TRBJ2-7; D possibly corresponds to TRBD1 (6 bases). Trimming removed 2 bases at V and 2 bases at J, with 13 bases between. The CDR3 sequence is 15 residues long. From germline, CDR1 is KGHSH and CDR2 LQKENI. The DNA of the CDR3 is TGTGCCAGCTCACCAGTGGGGTGGGACACCTACGAGCAGTACTTC. Translation gives CASSPVGWDTYEQYF.

The chain uses TRBV4-2 and TRBJ1-5; D ambiguous. In germline, CDR1 is LGHNA, CDR2 YNFKEQ. V shed 0 bases and J shed 2 bases, with 5 bases lying between them. CDR3 length: 14 residues. The CDR3 loop is CASSQDVGNQPQHF. The CDR3 DNA reads TGTGCCAGCAGCCAAGATGTAGGCAATCAGCCCCAGCATTTT.

This chain connects TRBV11-2 to TRBJ2-5; 7 bases match TRBD2. The CDR3 covers 14 residues. Germline lookup yields CDR1 SGHAT and CDR2 FQNNGV. Trimming took 4 bases from V and 9 from J; bases not matched to a gene: 11. The DNA for the CDR3 is TGTGCCAGCAGCTCTACGACTAGCTTAACTTCCCAGTACTTC. This translates into CASSSTTSLTSQYF. Using reference TRBV11-2 and TRBJ2-5 for the parts outside the CDR3, the full variable domain is EAGVAQSPRYKIIEKRQSVAFWCNPISGHATLYWYQQILGQGPKLLIQFQNNGVVDDSQLPKDRFSAERLKGVDSTLKIQPAKLEDSAVYLCASSSTTSLTSQYFGPGTRLLVL.

V is TRBV7-2 and J is TRBJ1-6; 8 bases are a match to TRBD1. Unmatched junction bases numbered 8, after V lost 4 bases and J lost 9 bases. In germline, CDR1 is SGHTA, CDR2 FQGNSA. The CDR3 is made up of 15 amino acids. CDR3 in amino acids: CASSSQGAMGSPLHF. CDR3 DNA: TGTGCCAGCAGCTCCCAGGGGGCGATGGGTTCACCCCTCCACTTT.

The chain carries TRBV2 and TRBJ1-3; D is ambiguous. This CDR3 has 13 residues. The germline V gene encodes CDR1 SNHLY and CDR2 FYNNEI. Trimming shortened V by 0 bases and J by 4 bases, and 4 bases separated the two germline ends. DNA of the CDR3: TGTGCCAGCAGTGAAGCAGAGGGAAACACCATATATTTT. Residues: CASSEAEGNTIYF.